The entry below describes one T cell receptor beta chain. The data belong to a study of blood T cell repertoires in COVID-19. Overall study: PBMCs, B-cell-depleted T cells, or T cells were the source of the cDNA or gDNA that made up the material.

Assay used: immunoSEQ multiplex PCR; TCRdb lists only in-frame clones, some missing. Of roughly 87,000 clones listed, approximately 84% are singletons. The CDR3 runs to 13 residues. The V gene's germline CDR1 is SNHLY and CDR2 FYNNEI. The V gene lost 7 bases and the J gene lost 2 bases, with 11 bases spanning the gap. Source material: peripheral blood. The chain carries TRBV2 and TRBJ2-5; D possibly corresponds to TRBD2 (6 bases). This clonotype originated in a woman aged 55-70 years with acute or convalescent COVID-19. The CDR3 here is CASIRDLQETQYF. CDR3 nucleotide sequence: TGTGCCAGCATAAGGGACTTACAAGAGACCCAGTACTTC.